One sample yielded the 3 T cell receptor beta chains listed below, sequenced in a study of cytomegalovirus exposure and HLA in healthy donors. PCR primers comprised 60 Vbeta and 13 Jbeta primers. The repertoire was sequenced with immunoSEQ multiplex PCR; TCRdb's copy has only in-frame clones and lacks some. Of over 120,000 clones in the sample, 70% were seen once. The sample was PBMCs. These TCRs come from a woman aged 60 to 75 in good health and CMV-seropositive.

The chain combines TRBV14 with TRBJ2-3; D is ambiguous. This CDR3 region has 14 residues. The V end lost 6 bases, the J end lost 0 bases, and 10 bases lay between the germline ends. The germline V gene has CDR1 SGHDN and CDR2 FVKESK. The CDR3, as DNA: TGTGCCAGCAGGTTACTGACTAGCACAGATACGCAGTATTTT. Encoded protein: CASRLLTSTDTQYF.

This clone was counted only a few times. The chain carries TRBV6-1 and TRBJ1-5; 12 bases are shared with TRBD1. The CDR3 is 14 amino acids. Germline assignment: CDR1 MNHNS and CDR2 SASEGT. V gave up 8 bases and J gave up 7 bases; unmatched junction bases: 6. CDR3 coding DNA: TGTGCCAGCGTGGGGACAGGGGGCCAACAGCCCCAGCATTTT. It codes for CASVGTGGQQPQHF.

The gene calls are TRBV25-1 and TRBJ1-3; D is perhaps TRBD1 (6 bases). V lost 9 bases to trimming and J lost 3 bases, with 15 bases between them. Germline lookup yields CDR1 MGHDK and CDR2 SYGVNS. The CDR3 spans 14 residues. The DNA of the CDR3 is TGTGCCAGTTTTGGGGGCGCGGGTGGAAACACCATATATTTT. Encoded protein: CASFGGAGGNTIYF.